This T cell receptor beta chain was documented in a study of OX40 agonist ivuxolimab in advanced cancers. Study at large: The patients got ivuxolimab, which is an agonistic anti-OX40 (CD134) antibody. Participants, around 80% male, averaged roughly 60 years of age, ranging from about 23 to 80.

For this clone: The target antigen is unknown.

Broader study findings: Antigen targets of the expanded peripheral T cells went undetermined.

The investigators sampled blood at baseline, at cycle 4 day 1, and at cycle 7 day 1. This CDR3 is built from 16 residues. Germline CDR1 and CDR2: MNHEY and SMNVEV (reference sequence). V was trimmed by 8 bases and J by 3 bases, leaving 21 bases between them. Produced via immunoSEQ multiplex PCR; TCRdb's table is partial and in-frame only. This repertoire shows around 60,000 clones, roughly nine tenths found once; its top ten account for roughly 0.66%. The sample was CD4+ or CD8+ T cells sorted from blood, taken in a trial of the OX40 agonist ivuxolimab. This TCR derives from an adult with an advanced solid tumor such as melanoma, head and neck, liver or kidney cancer. The rearrangement uses TRBV27 and TRBJ2-3; D may be TRBD2 (7 bases). CDR3 in amino acids: CASSRGDNGSTDTQYF. The CDR3 DNA reads TGTGCCAGCTCCCGGGGGGACAATGGTAGTACAGATACGCAGTATTTT.